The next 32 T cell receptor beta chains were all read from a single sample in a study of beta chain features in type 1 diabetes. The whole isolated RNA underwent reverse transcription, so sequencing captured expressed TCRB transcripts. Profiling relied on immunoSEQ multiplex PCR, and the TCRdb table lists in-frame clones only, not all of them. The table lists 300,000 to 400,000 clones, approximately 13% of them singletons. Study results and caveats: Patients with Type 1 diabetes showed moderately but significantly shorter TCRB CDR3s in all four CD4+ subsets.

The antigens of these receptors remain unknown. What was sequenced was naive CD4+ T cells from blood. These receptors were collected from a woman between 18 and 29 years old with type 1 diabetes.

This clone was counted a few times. Here the CDR3 DNA reads TGTGCCAGCAGCTCAGACACAAGCAGCACAGATACGCAGTATTTT. Its translation: CASSSDTSSTDTQYF. The chain recombines TRBV5-4 with TRBJ2-3; D is unresolved. Per germline, CDR1 SGHNT and CDR2 YYREEE (reference sequence). The V gene lost 3 bases and the J gene lost 0 bases, with 11 bases spanning the gap. This CDR3 region has 15 residues.

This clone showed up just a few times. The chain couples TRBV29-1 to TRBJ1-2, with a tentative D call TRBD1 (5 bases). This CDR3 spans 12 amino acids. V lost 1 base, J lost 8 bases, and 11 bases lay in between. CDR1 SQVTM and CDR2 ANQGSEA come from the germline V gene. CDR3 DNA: TGCAGCGTTGAAGGGGCGGGGCTCGGCTACACCTTC. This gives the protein CSVEGAGLGYTF.

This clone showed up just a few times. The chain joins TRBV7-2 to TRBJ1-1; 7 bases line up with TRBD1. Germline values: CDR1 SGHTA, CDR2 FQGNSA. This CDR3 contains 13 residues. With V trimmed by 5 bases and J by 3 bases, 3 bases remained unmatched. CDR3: CASSRQGDTEAFF. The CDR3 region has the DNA TGTGCCAGCAGCAGACAGGGCGACACTGAAGCTTTCTTT.

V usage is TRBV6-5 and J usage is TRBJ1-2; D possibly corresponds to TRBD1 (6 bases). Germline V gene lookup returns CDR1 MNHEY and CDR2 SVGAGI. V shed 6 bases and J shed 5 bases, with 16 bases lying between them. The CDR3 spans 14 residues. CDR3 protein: CASSLLTGSYGYTF. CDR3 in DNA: TGTGCCAGCAGCCTCCTCACAGGGAGTTATGGCTACACCTTC.

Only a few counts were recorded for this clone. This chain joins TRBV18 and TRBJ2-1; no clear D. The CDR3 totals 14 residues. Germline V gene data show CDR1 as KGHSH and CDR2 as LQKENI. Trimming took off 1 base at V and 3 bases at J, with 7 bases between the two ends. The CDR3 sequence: CASSPLLDYNEQFF. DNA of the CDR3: TGTGCCAGCTCACCACTGCTAGACTACAATGAGCAGTTCTTC.

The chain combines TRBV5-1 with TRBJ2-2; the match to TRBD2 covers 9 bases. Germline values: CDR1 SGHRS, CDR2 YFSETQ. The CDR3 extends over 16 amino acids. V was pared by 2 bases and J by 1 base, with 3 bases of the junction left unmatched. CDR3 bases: TGCGCCAGCAGCTTTCTAGCGGGACTGAACACCGGGGAGCTGTTTTTT. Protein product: CASSFLAGLNTGELFF.

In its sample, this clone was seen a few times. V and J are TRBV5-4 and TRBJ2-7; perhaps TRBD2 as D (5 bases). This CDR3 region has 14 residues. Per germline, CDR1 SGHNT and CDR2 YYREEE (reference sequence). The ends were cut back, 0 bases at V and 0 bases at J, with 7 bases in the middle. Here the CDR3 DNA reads TGTGCCAGCAGCTTGGGTACTAGCTCCTACGAGCAGTACTTC. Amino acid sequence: CASSLGTSSYEQYF.

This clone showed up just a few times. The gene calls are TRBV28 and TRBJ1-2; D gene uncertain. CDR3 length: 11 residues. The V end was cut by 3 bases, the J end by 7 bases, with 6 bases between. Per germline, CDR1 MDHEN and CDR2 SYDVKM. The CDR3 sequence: CASSFGGGYTF. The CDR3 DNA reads TGTGCCAGCAGTTTCGGCGGTGGCTACACCTTC.

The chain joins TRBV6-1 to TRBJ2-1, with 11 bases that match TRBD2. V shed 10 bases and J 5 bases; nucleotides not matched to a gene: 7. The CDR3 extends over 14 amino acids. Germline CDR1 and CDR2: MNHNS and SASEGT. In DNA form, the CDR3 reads TGTGCCACTAAGGGACTAGCGGTACACAATGAGCAGTTCTTC. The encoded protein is CATKGLAVHNEQFF.

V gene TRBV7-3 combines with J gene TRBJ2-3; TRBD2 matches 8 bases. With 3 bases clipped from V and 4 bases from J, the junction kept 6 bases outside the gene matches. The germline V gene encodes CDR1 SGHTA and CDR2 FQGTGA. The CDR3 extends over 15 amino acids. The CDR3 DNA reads TGTGCCAGCAGCTTCAGTAGCGGGACTTCAGATACGCAGTATTTT. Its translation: CASSFSSGTSDTQYF.

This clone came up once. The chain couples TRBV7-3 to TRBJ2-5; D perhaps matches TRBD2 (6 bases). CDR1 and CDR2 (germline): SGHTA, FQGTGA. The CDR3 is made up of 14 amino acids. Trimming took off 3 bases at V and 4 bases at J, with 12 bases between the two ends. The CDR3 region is CASSFTVGGETQYF. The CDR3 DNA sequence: TGTGCCAGCAGCTTCACAGTGGGGGGAGAGACCCAGTACTTC.

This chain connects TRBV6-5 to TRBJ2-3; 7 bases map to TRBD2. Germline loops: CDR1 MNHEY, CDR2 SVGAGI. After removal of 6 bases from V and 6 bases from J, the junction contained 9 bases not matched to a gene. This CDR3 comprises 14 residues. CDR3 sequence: CASSQLAGPDTQYF. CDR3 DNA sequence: TGTGCCAGCAGCCAATTAGCGGGTCCGGATACGCAGTATTTT.

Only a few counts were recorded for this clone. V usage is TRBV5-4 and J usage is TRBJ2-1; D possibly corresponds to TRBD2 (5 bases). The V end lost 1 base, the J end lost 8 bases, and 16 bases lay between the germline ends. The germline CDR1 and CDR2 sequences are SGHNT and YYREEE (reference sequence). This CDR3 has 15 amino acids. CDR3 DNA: TGTGCCAGCAGCTTGATACCTAGCCTTTGGGATGAGCAGTTCTTC. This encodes CASSLIPSLWDEQFF. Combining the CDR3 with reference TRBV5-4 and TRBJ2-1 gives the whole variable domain ETGVTQSPTHLIKTRGQQVTLRCSSQSGHNTVSWYQQALGQGPQFIFQYYREEENGRGNFPPRFSGLQFPNYSSELNVNALELDDSALYLCASSLIPSLWDEQFFGPGTRLTVL.

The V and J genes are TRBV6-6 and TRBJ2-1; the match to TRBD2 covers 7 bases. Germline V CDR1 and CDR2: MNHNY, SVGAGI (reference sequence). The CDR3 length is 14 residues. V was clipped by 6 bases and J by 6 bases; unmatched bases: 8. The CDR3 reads CASRGDYSSNEQFF. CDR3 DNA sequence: TGTGCCAGCAGAGGGGACTATAGTTCCAATGAGCAGTTCTTC.

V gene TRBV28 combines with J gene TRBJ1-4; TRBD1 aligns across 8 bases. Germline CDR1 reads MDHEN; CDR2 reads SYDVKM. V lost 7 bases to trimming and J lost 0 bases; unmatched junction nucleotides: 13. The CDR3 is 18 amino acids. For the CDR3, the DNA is TGTGCCAGCACCCCCGACAGGGGAAAGAGGGCAACTAATGAAAAACTGTTTTTT. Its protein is CASTPDRGKRATNEKLFF.

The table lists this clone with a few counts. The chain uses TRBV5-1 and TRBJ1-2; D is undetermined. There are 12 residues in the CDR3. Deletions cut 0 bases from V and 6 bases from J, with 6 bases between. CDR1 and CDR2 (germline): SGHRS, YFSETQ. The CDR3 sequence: CASSLGQDGYTF. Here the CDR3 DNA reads TGCGCCAGCAGCTTGGGCCAGGATGGCTACACCTTC.

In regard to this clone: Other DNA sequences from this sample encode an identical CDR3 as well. The CDR3 region is CSVGRGNTEAFF. CDR3 coding DNA: TGCAGCGTAGGCAGGGGGAACACTGAAGCTTTCTTT. The rearrangement joins TRBV29-1 to TRBJ1-1; D might be TRBD1 (6 bases). This CDR3 spans 12 amino acids. The germline CDR1 and CDR2 sequences are SQVTM and ANQGSEA. V shed 6 bases and J shed 1 base, with 9 bases lying between them.

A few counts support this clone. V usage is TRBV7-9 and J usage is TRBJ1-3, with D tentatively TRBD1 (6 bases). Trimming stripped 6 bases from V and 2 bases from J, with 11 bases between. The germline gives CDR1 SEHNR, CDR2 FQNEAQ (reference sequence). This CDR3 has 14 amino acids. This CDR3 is CASRAGVAGNTIYF. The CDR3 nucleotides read TGTGCCAGCAGGGCAGGGGTTGCTGGAAACACCATATATTTT.

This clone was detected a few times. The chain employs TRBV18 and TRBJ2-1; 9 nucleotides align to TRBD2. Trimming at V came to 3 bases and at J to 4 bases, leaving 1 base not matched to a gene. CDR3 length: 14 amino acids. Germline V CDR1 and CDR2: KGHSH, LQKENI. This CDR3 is CASSPTSGYNEQFF. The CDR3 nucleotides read TGTGCCAGCTCACCGACTAGCGGTTACAATGAGCAGTTCTTC.

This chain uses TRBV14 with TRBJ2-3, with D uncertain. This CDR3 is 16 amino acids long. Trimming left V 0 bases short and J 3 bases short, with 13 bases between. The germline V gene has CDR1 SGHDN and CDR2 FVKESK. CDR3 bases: TGTGCCAGCAGCCAAGATTTGTTAAGCGTAACAGATACGCAGTATTTT. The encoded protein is CASSQDLLSVTDTQYF.

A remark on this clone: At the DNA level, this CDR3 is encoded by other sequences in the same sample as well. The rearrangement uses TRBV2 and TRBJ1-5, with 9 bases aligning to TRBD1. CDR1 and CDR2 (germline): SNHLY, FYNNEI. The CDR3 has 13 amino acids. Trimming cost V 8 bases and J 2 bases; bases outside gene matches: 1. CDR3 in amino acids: CASRTGGNQPQHF. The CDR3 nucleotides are TGTGCCAGCCGGACAGGGGGCAATCAGCCCCAGCATTTT.

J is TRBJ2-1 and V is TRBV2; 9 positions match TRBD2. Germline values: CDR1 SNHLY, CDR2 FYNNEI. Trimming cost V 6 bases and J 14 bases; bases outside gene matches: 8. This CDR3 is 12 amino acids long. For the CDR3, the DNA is TGTGCCAGCAGCCAAGGGGCTAGCGGGAAGTTCTTC. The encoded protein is CASSQGASGKFF.

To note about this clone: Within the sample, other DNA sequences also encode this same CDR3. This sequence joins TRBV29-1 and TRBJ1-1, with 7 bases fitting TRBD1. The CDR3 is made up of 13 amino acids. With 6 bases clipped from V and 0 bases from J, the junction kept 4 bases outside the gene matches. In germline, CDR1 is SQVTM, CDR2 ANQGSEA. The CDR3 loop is CSVLGQLNTEAFF. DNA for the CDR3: TGCAGCGTCCTGGGACAGTTGAACACTGAAGCTTTCTTT.

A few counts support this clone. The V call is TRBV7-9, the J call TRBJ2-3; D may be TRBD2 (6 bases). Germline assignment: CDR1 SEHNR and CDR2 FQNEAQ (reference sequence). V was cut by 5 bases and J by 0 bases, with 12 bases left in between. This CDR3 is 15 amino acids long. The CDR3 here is CASSPGGASTDTQYF. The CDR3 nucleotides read TGTGCCAGCAGCCCTGGCGGGGCGAGCACAGATACGCAGTATTTT. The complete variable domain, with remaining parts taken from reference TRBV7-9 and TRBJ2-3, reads DTGVSQNPRHKITKRGQNVTFRCDPISEHNRLYWYRQTLGQGPEFLTYFQNEAQLEKSRLLSDRFSAERPKGSFSTLEIQRTEQGDSAMYLCASSPGGASTDTQYFGPGTRLTVL.

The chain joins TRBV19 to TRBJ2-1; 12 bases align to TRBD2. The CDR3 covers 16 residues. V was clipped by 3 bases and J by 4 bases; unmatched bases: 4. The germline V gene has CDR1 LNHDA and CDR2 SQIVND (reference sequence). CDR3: CASSIRTSGRYNEQFF. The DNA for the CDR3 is TGTGCCAGTAGTATTCGTACTAGCGGGAGGTACAATGAGCAGTTCTTC.

The CDR3 is CAEGLASGELFF. The CDR3 nucleotides read TGTGCCGAGGGACTAGCCTCCGGGGAGCTGTTTTTT. The J gene is TRBJ2-2, the V gene TRBV7-9; the match to TRBD2 covers 9 bases. The CDR3 runs 12 residues. CDR1 is SEHNR, CDR2 FQNEAQ, per germline (reference sequence). V lost 11 bases and J lost 6; bases outside the gene matches: 4.

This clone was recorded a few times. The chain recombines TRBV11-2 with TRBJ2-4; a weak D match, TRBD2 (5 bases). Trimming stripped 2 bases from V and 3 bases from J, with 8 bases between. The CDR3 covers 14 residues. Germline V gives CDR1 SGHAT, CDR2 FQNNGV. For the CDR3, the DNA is TGTGCCAGCAGCTTAACGGGAATCAAAAACATTCAGTACTTC. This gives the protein CASSLTGIKNIQYF.

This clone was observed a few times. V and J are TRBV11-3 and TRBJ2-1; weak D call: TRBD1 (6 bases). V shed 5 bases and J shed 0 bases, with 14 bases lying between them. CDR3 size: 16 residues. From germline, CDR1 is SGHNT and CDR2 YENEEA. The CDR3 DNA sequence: TGTGCCAGCAGCACCCGACAGGCACCCTCCTACAATGAGCAGTTCTTC. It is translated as CASSTRQAPSYNEQFF.

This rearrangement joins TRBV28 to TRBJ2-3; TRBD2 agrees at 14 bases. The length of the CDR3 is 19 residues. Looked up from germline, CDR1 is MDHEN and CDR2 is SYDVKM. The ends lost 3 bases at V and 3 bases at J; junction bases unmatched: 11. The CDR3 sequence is CASSFSWGLAGVGTDTQYF. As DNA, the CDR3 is TGTGCCAGCAGTTTCTCGTGGGGACTAGCGGGAGTGGGGACAGATACGCAGTATTTT.

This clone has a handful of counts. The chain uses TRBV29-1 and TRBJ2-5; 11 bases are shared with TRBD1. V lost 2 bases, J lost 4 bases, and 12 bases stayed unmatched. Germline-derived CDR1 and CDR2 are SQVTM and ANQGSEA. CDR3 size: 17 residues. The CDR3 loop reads CSVERGQGAHSIETQYF. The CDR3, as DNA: TGCAGCGTTGAAAGAGGACAGGGGGCGCATTCGATAGAGACCCAGTACTTC.

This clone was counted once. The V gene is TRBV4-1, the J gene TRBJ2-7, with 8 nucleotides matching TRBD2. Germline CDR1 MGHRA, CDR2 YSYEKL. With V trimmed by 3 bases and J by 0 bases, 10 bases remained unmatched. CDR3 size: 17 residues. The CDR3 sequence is CASSHHPGLGSSYEQYF. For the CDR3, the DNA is TGCGCCAGCAGCCACCATCCGGGACTAGGGAGCTCCTACGAGCAGTACTTC.

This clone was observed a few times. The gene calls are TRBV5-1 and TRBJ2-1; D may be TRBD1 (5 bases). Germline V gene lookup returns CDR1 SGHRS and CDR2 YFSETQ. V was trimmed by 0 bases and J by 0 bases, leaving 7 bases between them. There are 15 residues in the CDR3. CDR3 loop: CASSLGQSSYNEQFF. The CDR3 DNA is TGCGCCAGCAGCTTGGGACAGAGCTCCTACAATGAGCAGTTCTTC.